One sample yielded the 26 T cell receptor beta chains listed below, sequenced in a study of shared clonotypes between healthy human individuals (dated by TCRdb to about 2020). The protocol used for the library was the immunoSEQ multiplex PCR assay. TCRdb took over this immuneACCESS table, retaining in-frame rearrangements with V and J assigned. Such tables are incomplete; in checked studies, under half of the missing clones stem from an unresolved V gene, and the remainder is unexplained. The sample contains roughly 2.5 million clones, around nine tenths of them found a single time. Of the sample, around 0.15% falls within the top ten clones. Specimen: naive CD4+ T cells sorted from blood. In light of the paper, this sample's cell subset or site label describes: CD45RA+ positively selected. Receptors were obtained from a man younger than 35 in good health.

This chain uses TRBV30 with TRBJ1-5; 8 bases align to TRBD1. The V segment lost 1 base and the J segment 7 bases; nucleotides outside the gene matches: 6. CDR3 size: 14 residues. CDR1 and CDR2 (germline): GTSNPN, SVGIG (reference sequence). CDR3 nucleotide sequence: TGTGCCTGGAGTGGTGACAGGGGTGCCCAGCCCCAGCATTTT. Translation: CAWSGDRGAQPQHF.

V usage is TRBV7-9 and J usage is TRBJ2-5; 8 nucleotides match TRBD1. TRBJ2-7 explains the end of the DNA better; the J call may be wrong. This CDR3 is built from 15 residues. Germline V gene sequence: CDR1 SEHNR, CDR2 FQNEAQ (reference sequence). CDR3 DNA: TGTGCCAGCAGCTTAGCTCGGACAGGGAGCCACGAGCAGTACTTC. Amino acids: CASSLARTGSHEQYF.

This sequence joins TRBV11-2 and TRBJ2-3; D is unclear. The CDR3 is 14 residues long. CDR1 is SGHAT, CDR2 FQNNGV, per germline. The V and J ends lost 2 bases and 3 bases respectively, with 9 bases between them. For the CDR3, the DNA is TGTGCCAGCAGCTTACAATCCCCAACAGATACGCAGTATTTT. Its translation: CASSLQSPTDTQYF.

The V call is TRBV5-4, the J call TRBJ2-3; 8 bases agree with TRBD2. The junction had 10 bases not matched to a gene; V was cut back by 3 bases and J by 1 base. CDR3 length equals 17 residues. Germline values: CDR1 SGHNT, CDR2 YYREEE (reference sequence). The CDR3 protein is CASSSTPGGFGTDTQYF. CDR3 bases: TGTGCCAGCAGCTCCACCCCGGGGGGGTTCGGCACAGATACGCAGTATTTT.

The CDR3 is CSPGTPKNIQYF. The CDR3 DNA is TGCAGCCCCGGGACACCCAAAAACATTCAGTACTTC. The rearrangement links TRBV29-1 to TRBJ2-4; a weak D match, TRBD1 (6 bases). Germline lookup yields CDR1 SQVTM and CDR2 ANQGSEA. The CDR3 extends over 12 amino acids. V dropped 8 bases and J dropped 2 bases, with 10 bases sitting between them.

The CDR3 reads CASSSLGTGLPNYGYTF. The CDR3 nucleotides are TGCGCCAGCAGCTCATTAGGGACAGGGCTTCCTAACTATGGCTACACCTTC. The V and J genes are TRBV5-1 and TRBJ1-2, with TRBD1 matching 9 bases. Germline loops: CDR1 SGHRS, CDR2 YFSETQ. The length of the CDR3 is 17 residues. After removal of 3 bases from V and 0 bases from J, the junction contained 9 bases not matched to a gene.

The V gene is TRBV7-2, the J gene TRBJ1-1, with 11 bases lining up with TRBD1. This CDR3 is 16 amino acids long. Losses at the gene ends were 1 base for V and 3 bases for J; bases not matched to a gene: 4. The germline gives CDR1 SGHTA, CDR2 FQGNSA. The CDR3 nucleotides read TGTGCCAGCAGCTTAGGGGACAGGGGGTGGGACACTGAAGCTTTCTTT. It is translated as CASSLGDRGWDTEAFF.

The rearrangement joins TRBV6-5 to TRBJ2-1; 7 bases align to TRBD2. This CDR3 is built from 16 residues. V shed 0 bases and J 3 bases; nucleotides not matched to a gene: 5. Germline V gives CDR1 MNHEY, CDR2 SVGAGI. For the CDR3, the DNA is TGTGCCAGCAGTTACTCCGGCGGGAGTTACTACAATGAGCAGTTCTTC. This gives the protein CASSYSGGSYYNEQFF.

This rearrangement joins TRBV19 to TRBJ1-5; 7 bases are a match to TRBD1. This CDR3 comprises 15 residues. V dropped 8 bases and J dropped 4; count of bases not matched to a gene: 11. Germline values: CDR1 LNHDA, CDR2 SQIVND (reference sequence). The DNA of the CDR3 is TGTGCCAGTTCCGGGACAGACTTAGGGAATCAGCCCCAGCATTTT. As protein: CASSGTDLGNQPQHF.

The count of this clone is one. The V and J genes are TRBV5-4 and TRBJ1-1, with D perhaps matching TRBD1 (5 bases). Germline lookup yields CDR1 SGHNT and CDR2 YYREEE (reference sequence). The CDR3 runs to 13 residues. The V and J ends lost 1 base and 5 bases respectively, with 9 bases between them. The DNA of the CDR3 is TGTGCCAGCAGCTTGCCGGCAGGGACTGAAGCTTTCTTT. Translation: CASSLPAGTEAFF.

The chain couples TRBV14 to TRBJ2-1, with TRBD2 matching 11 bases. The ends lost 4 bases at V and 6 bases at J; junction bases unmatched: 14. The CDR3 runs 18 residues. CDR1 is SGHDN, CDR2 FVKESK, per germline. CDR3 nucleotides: TGTGCCAGCAGCCCCCGAATGCCTACTAGCGGGAGAATCAATGAGCAGTTCTTC. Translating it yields CASSPRMPTSGRINEQFF.

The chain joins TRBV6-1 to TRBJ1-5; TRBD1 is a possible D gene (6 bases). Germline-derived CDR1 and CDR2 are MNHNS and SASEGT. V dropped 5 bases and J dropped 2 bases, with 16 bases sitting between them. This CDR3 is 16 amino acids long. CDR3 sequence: CASSQGGGGGNQPQHF. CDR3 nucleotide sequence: TGTGCCAGCAGTCAAGGGGGGGGCGGTGGCAATCAGCCCCAGCATTTT.

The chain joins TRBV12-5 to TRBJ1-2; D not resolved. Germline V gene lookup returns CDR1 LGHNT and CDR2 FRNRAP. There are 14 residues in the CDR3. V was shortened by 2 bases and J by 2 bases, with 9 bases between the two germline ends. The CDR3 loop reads CASGLPPENYGYTF. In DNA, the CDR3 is TGTGCTAGTGGTTTGCCCCCAGAGAACTATGGCTACACCTTC.

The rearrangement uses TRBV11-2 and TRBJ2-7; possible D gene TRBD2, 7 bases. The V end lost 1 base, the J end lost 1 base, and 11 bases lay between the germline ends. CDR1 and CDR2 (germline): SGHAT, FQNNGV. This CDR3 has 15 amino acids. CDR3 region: CASSLGGGVSYEQYF. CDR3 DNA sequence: TGTGCCAGCAGCTTAGGAGGGGGGGTGTCCTACGAGCAGTACTTC.

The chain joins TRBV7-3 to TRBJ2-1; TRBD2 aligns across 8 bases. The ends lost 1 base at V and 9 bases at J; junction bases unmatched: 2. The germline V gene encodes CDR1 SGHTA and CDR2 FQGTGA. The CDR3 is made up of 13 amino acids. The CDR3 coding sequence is TGTGCCAGCAGCTTAAATAGCGGGGTTGAGCAGTTCTTC. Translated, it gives CASSLNSGVEQFF.

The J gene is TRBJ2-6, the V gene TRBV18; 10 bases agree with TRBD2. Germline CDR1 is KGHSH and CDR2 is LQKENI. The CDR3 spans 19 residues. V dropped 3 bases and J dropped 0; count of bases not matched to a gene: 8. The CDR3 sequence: CASSPGWTSGHSGANVLTF. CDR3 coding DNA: TGTGCCAGCTCACCGGGTTGGACTAGCGGCCACTCTGGGGCCAACGTCCTGACTTTC.

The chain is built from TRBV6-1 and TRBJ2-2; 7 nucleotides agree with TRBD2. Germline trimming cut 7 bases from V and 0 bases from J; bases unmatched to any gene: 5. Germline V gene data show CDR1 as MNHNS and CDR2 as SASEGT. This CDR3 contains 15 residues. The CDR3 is CASTSSGANTGELFF. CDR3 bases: TGTGCCAGCACCTCCAGCGGGGCGAACACCGGGGAGCTGTTTTTT.

CDR3 DNA sequence: TGTGCCAGCTCACCAAGCGTCCCAGGCGGAGAGACCCAGTACTTC. Translated: CASSPSVPGGETQYF. V and J are TRBV18 and TRBJ2-5; D is undetermined. The CDR3 has 15 residues. The V gene's germline CDR1 is KGHSH and CDR2 LQKENI. V was trimmed by 2 bases and J by 4 bases, leaving 14 bases between them.

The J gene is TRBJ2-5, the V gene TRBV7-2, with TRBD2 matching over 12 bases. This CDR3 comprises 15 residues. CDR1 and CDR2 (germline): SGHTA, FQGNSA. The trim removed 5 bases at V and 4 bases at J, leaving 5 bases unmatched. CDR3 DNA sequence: TGTGCCAGCAGCCCTAGCGGGAGGGCCGGAGAGACCCAGTACTTC. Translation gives CASSPSGRAGETQYF.

DNA of the CDR3: TGTGCCACAGCGGAGGAGACCCAGTACTTC. Its translation is CATAEETQYF. The chain uses TRBV7-8 and TRBJ2-5, with D maybe TRBD2 (5 bases). The CDR3 totals 10 residues. Trimming stripped 10 bases from V and 5 bases from J, with 8 bases between. The V gene's germline CDR1 is SGHVS and CDR2 FQNEAQ. The full variable domain, in which reference TRBV7-8 and TRBJ2-5 provide the parts outside the CDR3, is GAGVSQSPRYKVAKRGQDVALRCDPISGHVSLFWYQQALGQGPEFLTYFQNEAQLDKSGLPSDRFFAERPEGSVSTLKIQRTQQEDSAVYLCATAEETQYFGPGTRLLVL.

For the CDR3, the DNA is TGTGCCAGCAGCTTGGTGGGGTATGGCTACACCTTC. Amino acid sequence: CASSLVGYGYTF. The rearrangement links TRBV5-4 to TRBJ1-2; D gene unclear. This CDR3 has 12 amino acids. Per the germline V gene, CDR1 is SGHNT and CDR2 is YYREEE (reference sequence). Deletions cut 0 bases from V and 5 bases from J, with 5 bases between.

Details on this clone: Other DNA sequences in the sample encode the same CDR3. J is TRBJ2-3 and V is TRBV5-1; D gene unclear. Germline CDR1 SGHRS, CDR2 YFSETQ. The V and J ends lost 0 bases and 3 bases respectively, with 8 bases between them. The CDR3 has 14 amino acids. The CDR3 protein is CASSLGRVTDTQYF. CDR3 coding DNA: TGCGCCAGCAGCTTGGGTCGGGTAACAGATACGCAGTATTTT.

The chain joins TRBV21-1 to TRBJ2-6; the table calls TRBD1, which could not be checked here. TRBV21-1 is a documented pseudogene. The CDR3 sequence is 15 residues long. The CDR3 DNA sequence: TGTGCCAGCAGTCACCCAGGGGCTGGGGCCAACGTCCTGACTTTC. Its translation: CASSHPGAGANVLTF.

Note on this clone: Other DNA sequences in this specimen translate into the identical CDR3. Written as DNA, the CDR3 is TGTGCCAGCAGTTACCGGGGAGGCACCGGGGAGCTGTTTTTT. Its translation is CASSYRGGTGELFF. This rearrangement joins TRBV6-6 to TRBJ2-2, with D possibly being TRBD2 (6 bases). Trimming cost V 2 bases and J 4 bases, with 8 bases left between them. CDR1 is MNHNY, CDR2 SVGAGI, per germline (reference sequence). The CDR3 spans 14 residues.

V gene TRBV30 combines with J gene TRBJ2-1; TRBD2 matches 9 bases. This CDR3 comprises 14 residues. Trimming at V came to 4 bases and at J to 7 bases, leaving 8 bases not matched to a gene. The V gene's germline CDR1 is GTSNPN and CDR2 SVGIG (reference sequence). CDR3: CAWNPGLAGNEQFF. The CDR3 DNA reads TGTGCCTGGAACCCGGGACTAGCAGGAAATGAGCAGTTCTTC.

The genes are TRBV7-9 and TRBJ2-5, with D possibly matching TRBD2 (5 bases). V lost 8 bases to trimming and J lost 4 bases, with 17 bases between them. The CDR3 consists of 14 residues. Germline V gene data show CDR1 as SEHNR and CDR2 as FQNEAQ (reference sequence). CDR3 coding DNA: TGTGCCAGCGAATTCGGGGTGGTTGGAGAGACCCAGTACTTC. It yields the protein CASEFGVVGETQYF.